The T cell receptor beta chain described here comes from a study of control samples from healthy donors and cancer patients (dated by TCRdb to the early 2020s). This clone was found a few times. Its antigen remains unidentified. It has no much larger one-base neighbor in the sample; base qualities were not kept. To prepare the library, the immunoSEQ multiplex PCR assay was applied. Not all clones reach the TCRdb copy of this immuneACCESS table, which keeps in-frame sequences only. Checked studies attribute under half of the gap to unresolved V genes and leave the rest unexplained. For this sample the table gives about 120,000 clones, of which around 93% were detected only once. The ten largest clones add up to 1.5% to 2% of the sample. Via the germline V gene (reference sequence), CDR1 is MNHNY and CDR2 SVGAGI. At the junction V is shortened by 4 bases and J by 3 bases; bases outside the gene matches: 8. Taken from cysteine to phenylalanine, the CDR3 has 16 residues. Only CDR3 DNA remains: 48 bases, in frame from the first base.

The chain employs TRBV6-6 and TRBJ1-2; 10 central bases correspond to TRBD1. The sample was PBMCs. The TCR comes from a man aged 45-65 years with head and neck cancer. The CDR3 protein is CASSSPGDRGYYGYTF. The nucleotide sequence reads TGTGCCAGCAGTTCTCCGGGGGACAGGGGATACTATGGCTACACCTTC.